This T cell receptor (beta chain) originates from a study of T cell changes during pregnancy in multiple sclerosis. Generated by immunoSEQ multiplex PCR, the TCRdb table keeps only in-frame clones and is missing some. In the table there are under 50,000 clones, almost 95% of which are singletons. The specimen comprised CD8+ T cells from peripheral blood mononuclear cells, sampled in the first trimester of pregnancy. This TCR came from a female donor with multiple sclerosis, enrolled in a pregnancy study.

This CDR3 is CASTAPGTDSYNEQFF. CDR3 in DNA: TGTGCCAGCACCGCTCCGGGGACAGATTCCTACAATGAGCAGTTCTTC. The chain couples TRBV27 to TRBJ2-1; 7 bases are shared with TRBD1. This CDR3 spans 16 amino acids. V dropped 7 bases and J dropped 1; count of bases not matched to a gene: 10. Germline V gene data show CDR1 as MNHEY and CDR2 as SMNVEV (reference sequence).